The 30 T cell receptor beta chains in this list originate from one sample, sequenced in a study of blood T cell repertoires in COVID-19. Assay used: immunoSEQ multiplex PCR; TCRdb lists only in-frame clones, some missing. The repertoire consists of about 670,000 clones, with approximately 90% occurring once and the leading ten covering around 0.3%. The sequenced sample consisted of peripheral blood. These receptors were taken from a woman aged 18-30 years with acute or convalescent COVID-19.

The chain combines TRBV2 with TRBJ2-1; D might be TRBD1 (5 bases). From germline, CDR1 is SNHLY and CDR2 FYNNEI. V lost 5 bases to trimming and J lost 10 bases, with 15 bases between them. The CDR3 is made up of 13 amino acids. DNA of the CDR3: TGTGCCAGCAGTCAGGGTCCGACCCGGGAGCAGTTCTTC. Translation: CASSQGPTREQFF.

The V call is TRBV7-8, the J call TRBJ1-2; 8 bases match TRBD1. After removal of 6 bases from V and 2 bases from J, the junction contained 5 bases not matched to a gene. Germline V gives CDR1 SGHVS, CDR2 FQNEAQ. The CDR3 covers 14 residues. CDR3 coding DNA: TGTGCCAGCAGACCAAGACAGGGGAACTATGGCTACACCTTC. Protein product: CASRPRQGNYGYTF.

The chain links TRBV6-1 to TRBJ2-1; no definite D call. The CDR3 contains 15 residues. Germline CDR1 reads MNHNS; CDR2 reads SASEGT. V lost 0 bases, J lost 1 base, and 7 bases lay in between. CDR3: CASSEAALSYNEQFF. CDR3 sequence (DNA): TGTGCCAGCAGTGAAGCGGCCCTTTCCTACAATGAGCAGTTCTTC.

The rearrangement links TRBV19 to TRBJ2-1; 12 nucleotides line up with TRBD2. CDR3 length: 15 amino acids. V lost 7 bases to trimming and J lost 9 bases; unmatched junction nucleotides: 10. The germline V gene has CDR1 LNHDA and CDR2 SQIVND (reference sequence). CDR3 protein: CASTWTSGAWSEQFF. Written as DNA, the CDR3 is TGTGCCAGTACCTGGACTAGCGGGGCCTGGAGTGAGCAGTTCTTC.

The chain combines TRBV11-1 with TRBJ2-1; no clear D. Trimming stripped 5 bases from V and 8 bases from J, with 13 bases between. The CDR3 is made up of 13 amino acids. Per the germline V gene, CDR1 is SGHAT and CDR2 is FQDESV (reference sequence). The CDR3: CASSPGRADEQFF. In nucleotides, the CDR3 is TGTGCCAGCAGCCCGGGTCGTGCGGATGAGCAGTTCTTC.

The gene calls are TRBV7-2 and TRBJ1-4, with a possible D match to TRBD1 (6 bases). V lost 0 bases and J 4 bases, leaving 12 bases between the germline ends. The CDR3 is made up of 16 amino acids. Germline V lookup: CDR1 SGHTA, CDR2 FQGNSA. The CDR3 loop is CASSLAKDRYNEKLFF. CDR3 bases: TGTGCCAGCAGCTTAGCGAAGGACAGATATAATGAAAAACTGTTTTTT.

The gene calls are TRBV5-1 and TRBJ2-2; maybe TRBD1 (6 bases). Trimming removed 2 bases at V and 7 bases at J, with 9 bases between. Germline V gene sequence: CDR1 SGHRS, CDR2 YFSETQ. This CDR3 has 13 residues. CDR3 nucleotide sequence: TGCGCCAGCAGCTTTGGACAGTTCGGGGAGCTGTTTTTT. Amino acid sequence: CASSFGQFGELFF.

The chain has TRBV5-1 and TRBJ1-1, with a weak D call TRBD1 (6 bases). CDR3 length: 14 amino acids. Germline V gene sequence: CDR1 SGHRS, CDR2 YFSETQ. The V gene lost 4 bases and the J gene lost 7 bases, with 17 bases spanning the gap. CDR3 in DNA: TGCGCCAGCAGCCCGAGGACAGAACACAATGAAGCTTTCTTT. This sequence encodes CASSPRTEHNEAFF. The full variable domain, its missing parts supplied by reference TRBV5-1 and TRBJ1-1, is KAGVTQTPRYLIKTRGQQVTLSCSPISGHRSVSWYQQTPGQGLQFLFEYFSETQRNKGNFPGRFSGRQFSNSRSEMNVSTLELGDSALYLCASSPRTEHNEAFFGQGTRLTVV.

The V call is TRBV10-3, the J call TRBJ1-2, with 7 bases fitting TRBD1. The germline gives CDR1 ENHRY, CDR2 SYGVKD. This CDR3 has 14 residues. Trimming at V came to 7 bases and at J to 4 bases, leaving 9 bases not matched to a gene. The CDR3 DNA reads as TGTGCCATCAATACTAGGGGGCGTGGCTATGGCTACACCTTC. This sequence encodes CAINTRGRGYGYTF.

The J gene is TRBJ2-7, the V gene TRBV11-2; D remains ambiguous. V lost 5 bases and J 2 bases, leaving 7 bases between the germline ends. The CDR3 is made up of 12 amino acids. Germline CDR1 SGHAT, CDR2 FQNNGV. The CDR3 DNA reads as TGTGCCAGCAGCCCAGGTACCTACGAGCAGTACTTC. Translating it yields CASSPGTYEQYF. The whole variable domain, filled in from reference TRBV11-2 and TRBJ2-7, reads EAGVAQSPRYKIIEKRQSVAFWCNPISGHATLYWYQQILGQGPKLLIQFQNNGVVDDSQLPKDRFSAERLKGVDSTLKIQPAKLEDSAVYLCASSPGTYEQYFGPGTRLTVT.

The chain is built from TRBV9 and TRBJ2-3; TRBD2 matches at 12 bases. V dropped 0 bases and J dropped 3; count of bases not matched to a gene: 2. The CDR3 length is 16 residues. Looked up from germline, CDR1 is SGDLS and CDR2 is YYNGEE. The CDR3 sequence: CASSVASGGATDTQYF. As DNA, the CDR3 is TGTGCCAGCAGCGTAGCTAGCGGGGGGGCGACAGATACGCAGTATTTT. The full variable domain, completed using reference TRBV9 and TRBJ2-3, is DSGVTQTPKHLITATGQRVTLRCSPRSGDLSVYWYQQSLDQGLQFLIQYYNGEERAKGNILERFSAQQFPDLHSELNLSSLELGDSALYFCASSVASGGATDTQYFGPGTRLTVL.

This clone was picked up a small number of times. The chain couples TRBV30 to TRBJ1-1; 7 bases map to TRBD1. The CDR3 length is 17 residues. V was pared by 1 base and J by 4 bases, with 15 bases of the junction left unmatched. The V gene's germline CDR1 is GTSNPN and CDR2 SVGIG (reference sequence). Here the CDR3 DNA reads TGTGCCTGGAGTGCTGGGACAGTGTGGAAGATTAGCACTGAAGCTTTCTTT. It yields the protein CAWSAGTVWKISTEAFF.

This sequence joins TRBV14 and TRBJ1-2; a weak D match, TRBD1 (5 bases). The germline V gene has CDR1 SGHDN and CDR2 FVKESK. The V end lost 1 base, the J end lost 1 base, and 13 bases lay between the germline ends. This CDR3 region has 16 residues. CDR3 sequence reads: CASSQVQATLNYGYTF. DNA for the CDR3: TGTGCCAGCAGCCAAGTACAGGCAACTCTTAACTATGGCTACACCTTC. The full variable domain, with the rest looked up from reference TRBV14 and TRBJ1-2, is EAGVTQFPSHSVIEKGQTVTLRCDPISGHDNLYWYRRVMGKEIKFLLHFVKESKQDESGMPNNRFLAERTGGTYSTLKVQPAELEDSGVYFCASSQVQATLNYGYTFGSGTRLTVV.

This clone was detected only a few times. The chain uses TRBV5-5 and TRBJ1-6; 7 bases are shared with TRBD1. Looked up from germline, CDR1 is SGHKS and CDR2 is YYEKEE (reference sequence). Trimming removed 1 base from V and 6 bases from J; junction bases left unmatched: 4. CDR3 length equals 15 residues. In DNA, the CDR3 is TGTGCCAGCAGCTTGCAACAGGGGAGTAATTCACCCCTCCACTTT. Its protein product is CASSLQQGSNSPLHF.

This rearrangement joins TRBV10-1 to TRBJ1-1; D might be TRBD1 (5 bases). The germline V gene has CDR1 WNHNN and CDR2 SYGVQD (reference sequence). Trimming shortened V by 2 bases and J by 3 bases, and 13 bases separated the two germline ends. There are 15 residues in the CDR3. This CDR3 reads CASSEHGGEDTEAFF. CDR3 DNA: TGCGCCAGCAGTGAGCACGGGGGGGAAGACACTGAAGCTTTCTTT.

The chain recombines TRBV5-5 with TRBJ2-7; D not resolved. This CDR3 has 15 amino acids. Germline V gene lookup returns CDR1 SGHKS and CDR2 YYEKEE (reference sequence). Trimming cost V 0 bases and J 4 bases, with 14 bases left between them. The CDR3 bases are TGTGCCAGCAGCTTGGATGTTTACCTCACTTACGAGCAGTACTTC. Amino acid sequence: CASSLDVYLTYEQYF.

The rearrangement links TRBV11-2 to TRBJ2-3; 10 bases align to TRBD2. The CDR3 runs 18 residues. CDR1 is SGHAT and CDR2 is FQNNGV in the germline V gene. The V segment lost 5 bases and the J segment 3 bases; nucleotides outside the gene matches: 14. The CDR3 DNA sequence: TGTGCCAGCAGCACTGGAGGGGGAGCGGGGGGGCCGACAGATACGCAGTATTTT. It translates to CASSTGGGAGGPTDTQYF.

This sequence joins TRBV11-2 and TRBJ2-2, with 9 positions matching TRBD1. Trimming removed 4 bases from V and 3 bases from J; junction bases left unmatched: 6. There are 16 residues in the CDR3. CDR1 and CDR2 (germline): SGHAT, FQNNGV. The CDR3 loop reads CASSYPGQGDTGELFF. The CDR3 nucleotides are TGTGCCAGCAGCTACCCGGGACAGGGTGACACCGGGGAGCTGTTTTTT.

Only a few counts were recorded for this clone. J is TRBJ1-5 and V is TRBV19; TRBD1 aligns across 8 bases. The CDR3 has 14 residues. Losses at the gene ends were 7 bases for V and 2 bases for J; bases not matched to a gene: 4. CDR1 and CDR2 (germline): LNHDA, SQIVND (reference sequence). CDR3 sequence (DNA): TGTGCCAGTAAGGCAGGGGGCGGCAATCAGCCCCAGCATTTT. It encodes CASKAGGGNQPQHF.

This sequence joins TRBV30 and TRBJ1-5; TRBD1 matches at 8 bases. The CDR3 covers 15 residues. V shed 2 bases and J 5 bases; nucleotides not matched to a gene: 8. Germline CDR1 GTSNPN, CDR2 SVGIG (reference sequence). CDR3 amino acids: CAWSLTGTGHQPQHF. The DNA for the CDR3 is TGTGCCTGGAGTCTAACCGGGACAGGCCATCAGCCCCAGCATTTT.

The gene calls are TRBV18 and TRBJ2-6; 8 nucleotides match TRBD1. The V gene's germline CDR1 is KGHSH and CDR2 LQKENI. V was pared by 3 bases and J by 4 bases, with 5 bases of the junction left unmatched. The CDR3 runs to 16 residues. The CDR3 region has the DNA TGTGCCAGCTCACCGCCAGGGGGCGCCGGGGCCAACGTCCTGACTTTC. It translates to CASSPPGGAGANVLTF. The full variable domain, completed using reference TRBV18 and TRBJ2-6, is NAGVMQNPRHLVRRRGQEARLRCSPMKGHSHVYWYRQLPEEGLKFMVYLQKENIIDESGMPKERFSAEFPKEGPSILRIQQVVRGDSAAYFCASSPPGGAGANVLTFGAGSRLTVL.

The rearrangement joins TRBV27 to TRBJ1-1, with TRBD1 matching over 7 bases. There are 17 residues in the CDR3. V trimming: 2 bases; J trimming: 2 bases; junction bases outside the gene matches: 11. Per germline, CDR1 MNHEY and CDR2 SMNVEV (reference sequence). The CDR3 spells CASSLADRERPNTEAFF. As DNA, the CDR3 is TGTGCCAGCAGTTTAGCCGACAGGGAGCGGCCCAACACTGAAGCTTTCTTT.

The V call is TRBV27, the J call TRBJ2-7; no firm D call. The germline gives CDR1 MNHEY, CDR2 SMNVEV (reference sequence). CDR3 size: 13 residues. V was clipped by 0 bases and J by 5 bases, with 8 bases between them. The chain's CDR3 is CASSLSPPDEQYF. The DNA of the CDR3 is TGTGCCAGCAGTTTATCGCCCCCAGACGAGCAGTACTTC.

V usage is TRBV3-1 (or the pseudogene TRBV3-2) and J usage is TRBJ2-5, with D possibly TRBD1 on 6 matching bases. Trimming removed 4 bases at V and 2 bases at J, with 8 bases between. The CDR3 is 13 residues long. CDR1 is LGHDT, CDR2 YNNKEL, per germline (reference sequence). The DNA for the CDR3 is TGTGCCAGCAGCCCAGGGGATCAAGAGACCCAGTACTTC. Translation gives CASSPGDQETQYF.

V and J are TRBV2 and TRBJ1-4, with a weak D call TRBD1 (5 bases). Germline CDR1 is SNHLY and CDR2 is FYNNEI. The CDR3 has 15 amino acids. V lost 2 bases and J lost 7, with 14 bases in between. Here the CDR3 DNA reads TGTGCCAGCAGTGAATTAGGGGAAATGGGTGAAAAACTGTTTTTT. The encoded protein is CASSELGEMGEKLFF.

The chain is built from TRBV10-3 and TRBJ1-6, with 7 bases lining up with TRBD1. Germline loops: CDR1 ENHRY, CDR2 SYGVKD. V dropped 7 bases and J dropped 7; count of bases not matched to a gene: 7. The CDR3 runs 14 residues. In nucleotides, the CDR3 is TGTGCCATCAATCTCGGGACAGTGAATTCACCCCTCCACTTT. It specifies CAINLGTVNSPLHF.

The chain recombines TRBV28 with TRBJ1-2; D gene uncertain. Germline lookup yields CDR1 MDHEN and CDR2 SYDVKM. CDR3 length: 12 amino acids. V shed 5 bases and J shed 5 bases, with 9 bases lying between them. CDR3 region: CASSRFAYGYTF. The CDR3 nucleotides are TGTGCCAGCAGTCGATTCGCGTATGGCTACACCTTC.

This clone was seen a single time. The chain combines TRBV5-6 with TRBJ1-6, with a possible D match to TRBD1 (5 bases). The V end was cut by 0 bases, the J end by 8 bases, with 9 bases between. The CDR3 runs to 14 residues. From germline, CDR1 is SGHDT and CDR2 YYEEEE. CDR3: CASSLGQSYSPLHF. The CDR3 DNA sequence: TGTGCCAGCAGCTTGGGACAGAGTTATTCACCCCTCCACTTT.

This sequence joins TRBV28 and TRBJ1-2, with 8 positions matching TRBD1. CDR3 size: 15 residues. From germline, CDR1 is MDHEN and CDR2 SYDVKM. V lost 3 bases, J lost 9 bases, and 12 bases stayed unmatched. The CDR3 sequence: CASSFLGQGARSYTF. The DNA of the CDR3 is TGTGCCAGCAGTTTTTTGGGGCAGGGGGCCAGGAGCTACACCTTC.

On this clone itself: At one end the junction does not follow the germline gene, possibly because of a read error. CDR3 DNA: TGTGCCAGCAGCCCCGGGACAGGGGCCTTC. Its translation is CASSPGTGAF. The chain links TRBV9 to TRBJ1-2; 10 bases map to TRBD1. CDR1 SGDLS and CDR2 YYNGEE come from the germline V gene. The CDR3 loop spans 10 amino acids.